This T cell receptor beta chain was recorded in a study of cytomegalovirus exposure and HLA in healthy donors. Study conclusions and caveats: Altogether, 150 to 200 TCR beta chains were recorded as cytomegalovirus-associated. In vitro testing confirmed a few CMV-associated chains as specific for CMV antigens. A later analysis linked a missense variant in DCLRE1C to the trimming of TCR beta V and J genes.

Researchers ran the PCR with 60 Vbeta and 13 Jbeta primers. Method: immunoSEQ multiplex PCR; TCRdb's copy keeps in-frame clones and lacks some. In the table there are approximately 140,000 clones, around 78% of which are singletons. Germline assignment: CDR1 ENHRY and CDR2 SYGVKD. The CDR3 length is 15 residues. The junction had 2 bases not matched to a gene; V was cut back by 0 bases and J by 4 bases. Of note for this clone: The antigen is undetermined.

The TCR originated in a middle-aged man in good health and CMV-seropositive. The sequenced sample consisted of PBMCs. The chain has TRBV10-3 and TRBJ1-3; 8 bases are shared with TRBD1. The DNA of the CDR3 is TGTGCCATCAGTGAGTCGACAGGGGCGGGAAACACCATATATTTT. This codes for CAISESTGAGNTIYF.